A single sample gave rise to the 15 T cell receptor beta chains below, sequenced in a study of metastatic and nonmetastatic thyroid tumors. MiXCR re-clonotyped the PCR reads for TCRdb. The repertoire has over 45,000 clones, roughly a fifth of them found once; the top ten carry 3.5% to 4%. Thyroid surgery took place with no prior treatment in any patient. The sequencing input was blood. All receptors derive from a male donor with papillary thyroid cancer or a benign thyroid nodule (not recorded which). Some clones in this sample may be carry-over from other donors' samples.

This clone was picked up one time. Since a much larger clone is just one base distant, this may be a read error. Other DNA sequences in this specimen translate into the identical CDR3. CDR3 loop: CASSLTPVYEQYF. The DNA of the CDR3 is TGTGCCAGCAGCTTAACTCCAGTATACGAGCAGTACTTC. The rearrangement links TRBV11-2 to TRBJ2-7; D is undetermined. Trimming shortened V by 2 bases and J by 4 bases, and 9 bases separated the two germline ends. The CDR3 has 13 amino acids. Per the germline V gene, CDR1 is SGHAT and CDR2 is FQNNGV.

This clone has a count of ten or more. J is TRBJ1-6 and V is TRBV13; D might be TRBD1 (6 bases). V was trimmed by 5 bases and J by 8 bases, leaving 16 bases between them. The CDR3 is 15 amino acids. The germline gives CDR1 PRHDT, CDR2 FYEKMQ (reference sequence). CDR3 loop: CASSTQQGIHSPLHF. DNA of the CDR3: TGTGCCAGCAGCACCCAACAGGGAATTCATTCACCCCTCCACTTT.

The chain recombines TRBV6-5 with TRBJ1-5; 8 nucleotides line up with TRBD1. J gave up 9 bases and V 4 bases, and 8 bases lay outside the gene matches. Germline V gene data show CDR1 as MNHEY and CDR2 as SVGAGI. CDR3 length equals 14 residues. CDR3 in amino acids: CASSWTGTGWPQHF. DNA of the CDR3: TGTGCCAGCAGTTGGACAGGGACGGGGTGGCCCCAGCATTTT.

This clone showed up many times. The chain links TRBV24-1 to TRBJ1-1; D perhaps matches TRBD1 (5 bases). This CDR3 has 15 amino acids. V was trimmed by 4 bases and J by 4 bases, leaving 15 bases between them. The germline gives CDR1 KGHDR, CDR2 SFDVKD. As DNA, the CDR3 is TGTGCCACCAGTGAGGCCGGGGGGGGTGGCACTGAAGCTTTCTTT. Amino acid sequence: CATSEAGGGGTEAFF.

This clone was seen ten or more times. The chain links TRBV3-1 to TRBJ1-1; weak D call: TRBD1 (5 bases). V lost 0 bases, J lost 1 base, and 15 bases lay in between. This CDR3 region has 17 residues. The germline gives CDR1 LGHDT, CDR2 YNNKEL (reference sequence). Here the CDR3 DNA reads TGTGCCAGCAGCCAAGATTTGGGCACTGGGGGGAACACTGAAGCTTTCTTT. Translating gives CASSQDLGTGGNTEAFF.

This clone was counted a few times. The chain links TRBV2 to TRBJ2-7, with D unresolved. Germline V gives CDR1 SNHLY, CDR2 FYNNEI. The length of the CDR3 is 10 residues. V was cut by 4 bases and J by 4 bases, with 2 bases left in between. CDR3 in amino acids: CASSGYEQYF. CDR3 in DNA: TGTGCCAGCAGTGGGTACGAGCAGTACTTC. The full variable domain, with the rest looked up from reference TRBV2 and TRBJ2-7, is EPEVTQTPSHQVTQMGQEVILRCVPISNHLYFYWYRQILGQKVEFLVSFYNNEISEKSEIFDDQFSVERPDGSNFTLKIRSTKLEDSAMYFCASSGYEQYFGPGTRLTVT.

The table lists this clone with a few counts. The genes are TRBV2 and TRBJ1-1, with D possibly being TRBD1 (5 bases). V lost 7 bases and J lost 1, with 10 bases in between. The germline V gene has CDR1 SNHLY and CDR2 FYNNEI. CDR3 size: 13 residues. The CDR3 loop reads CASTLGENTEAFF. The CDR3 bases are TGTGCCAGCACCCTAGGGGAGAACACTGAAGCTTTCTTT.

This clone has at least ten counts. The chain couples TRBV12-5 to TRBJ2-5; D gene uncertain. This CDR3 region has 10 residues. V lost 5 bases and J 5 bases, leaving 3 bases between the germline ends. Germline assignment: CDR1 LGHNT and CDR2 FRNRAP. The DNA of the CDR3 is TGTGCTAGTGGTCGCGAGACCCAGTACTTC. It translates to CASGRETQYF.

About this clone: One end of the junction varies from germline; a read error may be responsible. The chain combines TRBV19 with TRBJ2-3; D remains unclear. CDR1 is LNHDA, CDR2 SQIVND, per germline (reference sequence). CDR3 size: 16 residues. In nucleotides, the CDR3 is TGTGCCAGTAGTATGCAGAACCCTCCTTGCACGGATACGCAGTATTTT. Encoded protein: CASSMQNPPCTDTQYF.

This clone was picked up many times. This sequence joins TRBV2 and TRBJ1-1; D call uncertain. CDR1 is SNHLY, CDR2 FYNNEI, per germline. This CDR3 has 14 residues. The V and J ends lost 4 bases and 0 bases respectively, with 9 bases between them. The CDR3 region has the DNA TGTGCCAGCAGTGTAGAGTACATGAACACTGAAGCTTTCTTT. It translates to CASSVEYMNTEAFF.

In this sample, this clone turned up many times. This chain joins TRBV6-1 and TRBJ2-1, with TRBD2 identical over 10 bases. Germline V gene lookup returns CDR1 MNHNS and CDR2 SASEGT. After removal of 7 bases from V and 3 bases from J, the junction contained 9 bases not matched to a gene. This CDR3 comprises 16 residues. The CDR3 nucleotides read TGTGCCAGCACACCTTTAGGGACTAGCGTCTACAATGAGCAGTTCTTC. It is translated as CASTPLGTSVYNEQFF.

This clone was counted at least ten times. V and J are TRBV7-2 and TRBJ2-1, with 8 bases fitting TRBD2. The length of the CDR3 is 15 residues. The junction had 6 bases not matched to a gene; V was cut back by 6 bases and J by 2 bases. The V gene's germline CDR1 is SGHTA and CDR2 FQGNSA. The CDR3 DNA reads as TGTGCCAGCAGTACCAAGCGGGAGCCCTACAATGAGCAGTTCTTC. It is translated as CASSTKREPYNEQFF.

The table lists this clone with many counts. The chain couples TRBV12-3 or TRBV12-4 to TRBJ1-5; a weak D match, TRBD1 (6 bases). The CDR3 loop spans 15 amino acids. Trimming removed 6 bases at V and 0 bases at J, with 12 bases between. CDR3 sequence (DNA): TGTGCCAGCAGGGGACAAGAGGGTAGCAATCAGCCCCAGCATTTT. Its translation is CASRGQEGSNQPQHF.

This clone showed up many times. This chain joins TRBV2 and TRBJ1-4; D is possibly TRBD1 (6 bases). V lost 7 bases and J lost 3, with 15 bases in between. The germline gives CDR1 SNHLY, CDR2 FYNNEI. The length of the CDR3 is 15 residues. In DNA, the CDR3 is TGTGCCAGCAATCGAAGGGGGGTTTCTAATGAAAAACTGTTTTTT. It translates to CASNRRGVSNEKLFF.

There are many counts of this clone. The chain employs TRBV24-1 and TRBJ2-7; D might be TRBD1 (5 bases). The CDR3 extends over 17 amino acids. Deletions cut 4 bases from V and 3 bases from J, with 21 bases between. CDR1 and CDR2 from the germline V gene are KGHDR and SFDVKD. For the CDR3, the DNA is TGTGCCACCAGTGACTCAGGGAACCTTCTCCTCGTCTACGAGCAGTACTTC. Amino acids: CATSDSGNLLLVYEQYF.